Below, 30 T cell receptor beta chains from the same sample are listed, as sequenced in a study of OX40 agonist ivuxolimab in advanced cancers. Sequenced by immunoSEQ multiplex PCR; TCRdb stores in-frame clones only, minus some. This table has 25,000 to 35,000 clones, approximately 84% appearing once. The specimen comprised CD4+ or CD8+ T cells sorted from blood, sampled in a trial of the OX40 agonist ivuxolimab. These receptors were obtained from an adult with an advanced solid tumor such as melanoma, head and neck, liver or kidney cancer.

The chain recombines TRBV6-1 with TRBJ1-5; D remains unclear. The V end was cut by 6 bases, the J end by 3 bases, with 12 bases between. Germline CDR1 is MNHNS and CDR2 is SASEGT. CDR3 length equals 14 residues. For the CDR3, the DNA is TGTGCCAGCAGACAGACTGGGGTCAATCAGCCCCAGCATTTT. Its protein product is CASRQTGVNQPQHF.

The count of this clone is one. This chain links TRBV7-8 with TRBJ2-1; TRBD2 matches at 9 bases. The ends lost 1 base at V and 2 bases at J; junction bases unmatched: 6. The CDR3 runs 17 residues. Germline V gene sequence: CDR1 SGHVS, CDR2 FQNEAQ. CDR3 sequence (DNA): TGTGCCAGCAGCTTAGAGGGTCCTAGCGGGACCTACAATGAGCAGTTCTTC. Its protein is CASSLEGPSGTYNEQFF.

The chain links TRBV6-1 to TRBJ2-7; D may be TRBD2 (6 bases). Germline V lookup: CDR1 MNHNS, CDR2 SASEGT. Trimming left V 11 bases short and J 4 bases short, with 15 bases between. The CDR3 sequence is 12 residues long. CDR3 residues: CASTTAGYEQYF. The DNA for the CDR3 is TGTGCCTCGACGACGGCGGGGTACGAGCAGTACTTC.

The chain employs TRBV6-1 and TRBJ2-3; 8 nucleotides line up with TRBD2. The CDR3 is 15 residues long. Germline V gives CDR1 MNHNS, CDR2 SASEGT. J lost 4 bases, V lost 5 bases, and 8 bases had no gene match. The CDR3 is CASSPLAGGADTQYF. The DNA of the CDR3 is TGTGCCAGCAGTCCCTTGGCGGGAGGCGCAGATACGCAGTATTTT.

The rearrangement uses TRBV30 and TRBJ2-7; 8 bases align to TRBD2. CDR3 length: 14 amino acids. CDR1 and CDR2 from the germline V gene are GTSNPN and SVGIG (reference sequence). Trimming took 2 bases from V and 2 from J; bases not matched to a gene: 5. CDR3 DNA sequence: TGTGCCTGGAGTTCTTCAGCGGGAGCCTACGAGCAGTACTTC. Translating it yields CAWSSSAGAYEQYF. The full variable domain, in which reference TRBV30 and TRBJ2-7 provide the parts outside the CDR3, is SQTIHQWPATLVQPVGSPLSLECTVEGTSNPNLYWYRQAAGRGLQLLFYSVGIGQISSEVPQNLSASRPQDRQFILSSKKLLLSDSGFYLCAWSSSAGAYEQYFGPGTRLTVT.

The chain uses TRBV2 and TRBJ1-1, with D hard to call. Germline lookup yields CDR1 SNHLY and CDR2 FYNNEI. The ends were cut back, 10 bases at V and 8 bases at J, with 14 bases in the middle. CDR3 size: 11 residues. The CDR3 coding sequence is TGTGCCACCGGGCCAGGTGGCGAAGCTTTCTTT. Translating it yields CATGPGGEAFF.

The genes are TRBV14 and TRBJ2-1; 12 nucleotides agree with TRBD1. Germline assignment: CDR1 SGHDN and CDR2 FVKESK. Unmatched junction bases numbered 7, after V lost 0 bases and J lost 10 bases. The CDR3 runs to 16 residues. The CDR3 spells CASSQEPGQGANEQFF. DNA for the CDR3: TGTGCCAGCAGCCAAGAGCCGGGACAGGGGGCGAACGAGCAGTTCTTC.

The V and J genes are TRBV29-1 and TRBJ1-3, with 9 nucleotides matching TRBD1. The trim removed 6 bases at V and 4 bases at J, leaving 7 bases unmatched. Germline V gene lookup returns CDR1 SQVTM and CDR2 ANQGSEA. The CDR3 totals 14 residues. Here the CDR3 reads CSVGDREYGNTIYF. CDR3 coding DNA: TGCAGCGTCGGGGACAGGGAGTACGGAAACACCATATATTTT.

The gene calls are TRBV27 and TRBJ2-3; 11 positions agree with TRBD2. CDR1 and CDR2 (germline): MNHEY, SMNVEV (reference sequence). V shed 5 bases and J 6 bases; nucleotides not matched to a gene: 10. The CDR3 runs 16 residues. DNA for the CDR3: TGTGCCAGCAGTGCCTTGGTAGCGGGAGGGCCCGATACGCAGTATTTT. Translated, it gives CASSALVAGGPDTQYF.

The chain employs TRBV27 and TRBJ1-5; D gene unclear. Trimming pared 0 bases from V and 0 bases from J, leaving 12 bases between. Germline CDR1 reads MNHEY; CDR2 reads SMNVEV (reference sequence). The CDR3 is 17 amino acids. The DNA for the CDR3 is TGTGCCAGCAGTTTATCAGCGAGGCATTTTAGCAATCAGCCCCAGCATTTT. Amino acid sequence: CASSLSARHFSNQPQHF.

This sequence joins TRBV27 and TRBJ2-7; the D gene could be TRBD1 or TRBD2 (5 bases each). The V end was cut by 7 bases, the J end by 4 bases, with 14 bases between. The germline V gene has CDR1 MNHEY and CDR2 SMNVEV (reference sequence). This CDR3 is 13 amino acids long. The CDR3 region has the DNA TGTGCCAGCATGGGCCAGGGAGCGTACGAGCAGTACTTC. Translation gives CASMGQGAYEQYF.

CDR3 coding DNA: TGTGCCAGCAGCCTAATACAGGGGACCACCTACGAGCAGTACTTC. It yields the protein CASSLIQGTTYEQYF. The rearrangement joins TRBV7-9 to TRBJ2-7; TRBD1 agrees at 7 bases. With 5 bases clipped from V and 2 bases from J, the junction kept 9 bases outside the gene matches. This CDR3 region has 15 residues. Germline assignment: CDR1 SEHNR and CDR2 FQNEAQ (reference sequence). The full variable domain, its missing parts supplied by reference TRBV7-9 and TRBJ2-7, is DTGVSQNPRHKITKRGQNVTFRCDPISEHNRLYWYRQTLGQGPEFLTYFQNEAQLEKSRLLSDRFSAERPKGSFSTLEIQRTEQGDSAMYLCASSLIQGTTYEQYFGPGTRLTVT.

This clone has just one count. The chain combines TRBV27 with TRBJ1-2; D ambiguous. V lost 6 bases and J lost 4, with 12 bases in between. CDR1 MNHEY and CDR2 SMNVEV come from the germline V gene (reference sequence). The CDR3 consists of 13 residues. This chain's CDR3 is CASSPLMGYGYTF. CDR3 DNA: TGTGCCAGCAGCCCTCTTATGGGCTATGGCTACACCTTC.

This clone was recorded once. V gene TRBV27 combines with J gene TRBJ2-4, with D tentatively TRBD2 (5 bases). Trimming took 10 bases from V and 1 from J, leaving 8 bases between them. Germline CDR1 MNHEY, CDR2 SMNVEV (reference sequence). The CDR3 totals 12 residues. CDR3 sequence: CATRGAKNIQYF. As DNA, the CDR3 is TGTGCCACCCGAGGGGCCAAAAACATTCAGTACTTC.

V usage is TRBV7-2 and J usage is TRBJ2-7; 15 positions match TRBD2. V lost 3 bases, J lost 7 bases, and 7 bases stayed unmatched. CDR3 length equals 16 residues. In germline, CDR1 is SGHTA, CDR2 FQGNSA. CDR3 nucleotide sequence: TGTGCCAGCAGCTTCCGAAGCGGGACTAGCGGGGGGGAGCAGTACTTC. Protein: CASSFRSGTSGGEQYF.

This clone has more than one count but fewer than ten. In DNA form, the CDR3 reads TGTGCCAGCAGCTCTTCCGGGACAGGGAACACCCTCCACTTT. Protein product: CASSSSGTGNTLHF. The chain joins TRBV7-8 to TRBJ1-6; 9 bases align to TRBD1. The germline CDR1 and CDR2 sequences are SGHVS and FQNEAQ. The CDR3 has 14 amino acids. V was clipped by 4 bases and J by 14 bases; unmatched bases: 9.

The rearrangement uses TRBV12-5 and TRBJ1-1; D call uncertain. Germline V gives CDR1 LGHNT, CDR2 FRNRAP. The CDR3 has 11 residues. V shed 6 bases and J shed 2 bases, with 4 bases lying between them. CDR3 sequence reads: CASGTNTEAFF. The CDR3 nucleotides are TGTGCTAGTGGAACCAACACTGAAGCTTTCTTT. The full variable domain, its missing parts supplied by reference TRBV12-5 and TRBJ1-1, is DARVTQTPRHKVTEMGQEVTMRCQPILGHNTVFWYRQTMMQGLELLAYFRNRAPLDDSGMPKDRFSAEMPDATLATLKIQPSEPRDSAVYFCASGTNTEAFFGQGTRLTVV.

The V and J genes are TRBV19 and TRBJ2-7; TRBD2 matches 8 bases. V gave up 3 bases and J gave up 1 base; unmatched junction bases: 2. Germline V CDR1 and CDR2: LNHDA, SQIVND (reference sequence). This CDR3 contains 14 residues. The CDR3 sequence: CASSMASGSYEQYF. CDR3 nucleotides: TGTGCCAGTAGTATGGCTAGCGGGTCCTACGAGCAGTACTTC.

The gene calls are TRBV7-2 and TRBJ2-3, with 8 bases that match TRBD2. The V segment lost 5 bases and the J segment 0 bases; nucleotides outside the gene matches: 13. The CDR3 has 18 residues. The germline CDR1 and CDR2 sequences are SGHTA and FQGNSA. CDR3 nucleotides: TGTGCCAGCAGCCGGGGGGCTAGCGGGTACCCTAGCACAGATACGCAGTATTTT. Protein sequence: CASSRGASGYPSTDTQYF.

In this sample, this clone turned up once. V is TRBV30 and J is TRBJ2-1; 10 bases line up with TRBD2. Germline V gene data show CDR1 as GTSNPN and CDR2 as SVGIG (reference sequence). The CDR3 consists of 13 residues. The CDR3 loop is CASRGTSDLEQFF. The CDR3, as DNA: TGTGCTTCTCGGGGGACTAGCGATCTTGAGCAGTTCTTC.

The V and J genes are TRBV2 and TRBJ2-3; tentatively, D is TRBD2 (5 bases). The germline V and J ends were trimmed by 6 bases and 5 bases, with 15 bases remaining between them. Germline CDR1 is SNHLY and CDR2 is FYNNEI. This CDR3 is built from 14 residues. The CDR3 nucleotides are TGTGCCAGCAGCGGAGGCGGCTCGTTAGATACGCAGTATTTT. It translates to CASSGGGSLDTQYF.

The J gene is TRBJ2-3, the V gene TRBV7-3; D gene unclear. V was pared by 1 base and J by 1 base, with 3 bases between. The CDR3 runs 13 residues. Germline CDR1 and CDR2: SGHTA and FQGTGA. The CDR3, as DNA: TGTGCCAGCAGCTTAATGGGCACAGATACGCAGTATTTT. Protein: CASSLMGTDTQYF.

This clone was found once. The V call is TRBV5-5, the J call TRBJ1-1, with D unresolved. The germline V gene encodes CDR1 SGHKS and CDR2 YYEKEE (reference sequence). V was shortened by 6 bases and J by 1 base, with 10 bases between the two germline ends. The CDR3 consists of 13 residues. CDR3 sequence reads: CASKPFQNTEAFF. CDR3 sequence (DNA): TGTGCCAGCAAGCCGTTTCAGAACACTGAAGCTTTCTTT.

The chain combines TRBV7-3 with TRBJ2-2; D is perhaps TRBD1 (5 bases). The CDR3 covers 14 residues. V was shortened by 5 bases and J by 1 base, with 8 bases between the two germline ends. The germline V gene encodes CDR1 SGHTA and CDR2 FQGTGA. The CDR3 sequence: CASSKRGNTGELFF. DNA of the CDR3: TGTGCCAGCAGCAAAAGGGGGAACACCGGGGAGCTGTTTTTT.

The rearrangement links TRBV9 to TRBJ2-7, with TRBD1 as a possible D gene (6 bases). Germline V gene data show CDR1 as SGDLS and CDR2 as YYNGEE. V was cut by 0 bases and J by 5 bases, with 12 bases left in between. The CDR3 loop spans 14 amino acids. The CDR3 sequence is CASSVGRGRDEQYF. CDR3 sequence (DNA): TGTGCCAGCAGCGTAGGCAGGGGTCGGGACGAGCAGTACTTC.

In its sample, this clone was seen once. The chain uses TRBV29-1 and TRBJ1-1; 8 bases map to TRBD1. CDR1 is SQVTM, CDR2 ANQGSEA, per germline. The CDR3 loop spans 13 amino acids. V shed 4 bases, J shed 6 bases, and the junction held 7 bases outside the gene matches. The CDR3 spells CSVGYRGIAEAFF. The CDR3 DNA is TGCAGCGTTGGGTACAGGGGGATAGCTGAAGCTTTCTTT.

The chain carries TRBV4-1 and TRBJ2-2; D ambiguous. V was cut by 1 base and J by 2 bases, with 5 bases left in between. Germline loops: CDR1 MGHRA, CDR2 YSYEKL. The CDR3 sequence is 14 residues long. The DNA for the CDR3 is TGCGCCAGCAGCCAAGCTTTTAACACCGGGGAGCTGTTTTTT. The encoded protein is CASSQAFNTGELFF.

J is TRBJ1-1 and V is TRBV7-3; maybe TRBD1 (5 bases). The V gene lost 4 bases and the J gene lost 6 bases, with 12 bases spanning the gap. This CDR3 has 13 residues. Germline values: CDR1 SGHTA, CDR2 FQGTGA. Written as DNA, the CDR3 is TGTGCCAGCAGCTCTACCCCAGGGTCTGAAGCTTTCTTT. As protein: CASSSTPGSEAFF. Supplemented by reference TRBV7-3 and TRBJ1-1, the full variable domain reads GAGVSQTPSNKVTEKGKYVELRCDPISGHTALYWYRQSLGQGPEFLIYFQGTGAADDSGLPNDRFFAVRPEGSVSTLKIQRTERGDSAVYLCASSSTPGSEAFFGQGTRLTVV.

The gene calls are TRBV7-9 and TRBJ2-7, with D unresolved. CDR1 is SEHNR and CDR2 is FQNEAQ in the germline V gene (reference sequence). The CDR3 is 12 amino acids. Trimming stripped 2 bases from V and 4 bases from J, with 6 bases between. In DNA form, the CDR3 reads TGTGCCAGCAGCTTATCCCATTACGAGCAGTACTTC. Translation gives CASSLSHYEQYF.

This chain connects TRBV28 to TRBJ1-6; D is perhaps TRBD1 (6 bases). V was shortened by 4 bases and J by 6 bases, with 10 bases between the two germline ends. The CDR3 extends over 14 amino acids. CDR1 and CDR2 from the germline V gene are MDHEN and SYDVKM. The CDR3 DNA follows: TGTGCCAGCAGTTATGAAGGGGGTAATTCACCCCTCCACTTT. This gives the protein CASSYEGGNSPLHF.